This is a list of T cell receptor beta chains from one sample in a study of cytomegalovirus exposure and HLA in healthy donors. Only in-frame clones appear in the TCRdb table, and some are missing; sequencing was by immunoSEQ multiplex PCR. This sample has over 200,000 clones; roughly 87% occur once, and the top ten carry 2.5% to 3.5%. Material for sequencing was PBMCs. The receptors here all came from a woman aged 25 to 39 in good health and CMV-seronegative. Both conserved end residues are trimmed from each CDR3.

CDR3 length	J gene	V gene	CDR3 protein
12	TRBJ2-3	TRBV5-1	ASSFGGPADTQY
12	TRBJ2-7	TRBV6-1	ASRRGQGAYEQY
14	TRBJ2-1	TRBV14	ASSQDGASFYNEQF
12	TRBJ1-5	TRBV19	ASSTGQKNQPQH
13	TRBJ2-4	TRBV4-1	ASSHPSGGQLIQY
14	TRBJ1-1	TRBV7-9	ASSLTGGSMNTEAF
17	TRBJ2-1	TRBV4-1	ASSQYQAIRDRPRNEQF
11	TRBJ1-2	TRBV4-3	ASSQVEGFGYT
9	TRBJ2-7	TRBV21-1	ASSKVCEQY
12	TRBJ1-2	TRBV7-8	ASSLSSGNYGYT
14	TRBJ2-7	TRBV5-4	ASSLGGTSGSREQY
10	TRBJ2-2	TRBV2	ASTPDTGELF
12	TRBJ2-3	TRBV7-2	ASSSGLAADTQY
10	TRBJ1-4	TRBV27	ASSPRVGYMF
12	TRBJ2-3	TRBV10-3	AIRSDASTDTQY
15	TRBJ2-5	TRBV18	ASSPMASGSWQETQY
14	TRBJ2-5	TRBV5-6	ASSPDEREVRETQY
11	TRBJ1-1	TRBV27	ASSRAMNTEAF
11	TRBJ2-5	TRBV6-5	ASSYSGWETQY
10	TRBJ1-2	TRBV28	ASSFPNYGYT
12	TRBJ1-5	TRBV15	ATGTGYGNQPQH
13	TRBJ2-4	TRBV5-1	ASSFLAAPKNIQY
12	TRBJ1-1	TRBV5-6	ASSLGTRGTEAF
13	TRBJ2-7	TRBV4-3	ASSQYEGGSGEQY
12	TRBJ1-4	TRBV5-6	ASSFRQGVEKLF
12	TRBJ1-1	TRBV28	ASGQGGGSPEAF
10	TRBJ1-1	TRBV5-6	ASSLEGHRAF
14	TRBJ2-1	TRBV4-1	ASSQVGPGTGNEQF
9	TRBJ1-1	TRBV29-1	SVDSVTEAF
14	TRBJ2-3	TRBV7-6	ASSLVDRSSTDTQY
13	TRBJ2-7	TRBV27	ASSLSRYETYEQY
11	TRBJ2-1	TRBV5-1	ASSHGSYNEQF
10	TRBJ2-7	TRBV28	ASRGNFYEQY
11	TRBJ1-5	TRBV4-1	ASSQDMTQPQH
9	TRBJ2-5	TRBV28	ASSTLETQY
10	TRBJ2-7	TRBV11-3	ASGTGGSEQY
12	TRBJ2-3	TRBV27	ASSPRILGLEQY
11	TRBJ2-1	TRBV2	ASSEVVYNEQF
17	TRBJ2-5	TRBV29-1	SVERGPGPGTGVQETQY
14	TRBJ2-7	TRBV6-5	ASSYSFTGGKVAQY
12	TRBJ2-2	TRBV7-3	ASSYGLVTGELF
15	TRBJ2-7	TRBV27	ASSFYPPGLAGGEQY
9	TRBJ2-7	TRBV6-1	ASSDSWEQY
17	TRBJ2-3	TRBV5-1	ASSFGPYRQKANTDTQY
12	TRBJ2-7	TRBV6-5	ASTGQGAFYEQY
15	TRBJ2-3	TRBV4-1	ASSQEGTSGETDTQY
11	TRBJ2-7	TRBV19	ASSIGVRGEQY
15	TRBJ1-5	TRBV5-6	ASSSGTGEGGNQPQH
15	TRBJ2-1	TRBV7-3	ASSLGLAGGLGGEQF
14	TRBJ2-7	TRBV6-1	ASSEGHRGLAYEQY
13	TRBJ2-7	TRBV29-1	SVESSAHGSYEQY
9	TRBJ2-5	TRBV30	AWSVGETQY
11	TRBJ2-5	TRBV6-1	ASTQGPKETQY
14	TRBJ2-1	TRBV9	ASSVLAGGTNNEQF